One TCR beta chain is described in this entry. These data come from a study of blood T cell repertoires in COVID-19. Study background: From the United States, Italy and Spain came samples of acute and convalescent COVID-19. The analysed material was cDNA or gDNA that came from T cells, B-cell-depleted T cells, or PBMCs.

The authors' processing: Quantification of nucleated cells was approximated via reference gene primer amplification. The protocol was immunoSEQ multiplex PCR, while the TCRdb copy is restricted to in-frame clones and leaves out a portion. The V and J calls and clone size are taken from that table; D and trimming were inferred from the DNA. The repertoire includes around 260,000 clones, 80% to 90% of them detected once, and about 2.1% sits in the top ten. The sequence derives from a young man with active or convalescent COVID-19. Sequencing was carried out using peripheral blood.

The chain's CDR3 is CASSTSGTGANVLTF. The CDR3 bases are TGTGCCAGTAGTACATCAGGGACTGGGGCCAACGTCCTGACTTTC. The V call is TRBV19, the J call TRBJ2-6; a weak D match, TRBD1 (5 bases). V lost 4 bases and J 2 bases, leaving 9 bases between the germline ends. The length of the CDR3 is 15 residues. Germline loops: CDR1 LNHDA, CDR2 SQIVND (reference sequence).